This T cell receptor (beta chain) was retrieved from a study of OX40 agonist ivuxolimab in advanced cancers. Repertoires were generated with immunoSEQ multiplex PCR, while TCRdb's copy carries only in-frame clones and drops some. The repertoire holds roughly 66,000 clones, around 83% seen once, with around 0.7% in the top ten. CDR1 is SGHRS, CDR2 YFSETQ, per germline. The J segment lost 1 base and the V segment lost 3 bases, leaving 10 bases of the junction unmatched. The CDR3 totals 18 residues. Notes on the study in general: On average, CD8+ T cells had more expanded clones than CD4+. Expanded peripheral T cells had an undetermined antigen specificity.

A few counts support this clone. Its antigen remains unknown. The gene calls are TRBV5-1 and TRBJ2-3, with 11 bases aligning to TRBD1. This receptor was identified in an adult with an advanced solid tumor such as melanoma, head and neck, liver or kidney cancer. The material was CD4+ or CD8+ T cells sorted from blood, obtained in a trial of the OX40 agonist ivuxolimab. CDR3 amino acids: CASSYGQGAASGTDTQYF. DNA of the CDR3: TGCGCCAGCAGCTATGGACAGGGGGCCGCCTCGGGCACAGATACGCAGTATTTT.